This T cell receptor (beta chain) was profiled in a study of blood T cells in healthy people across ages. The CDR3 loop spans 14 amino acids. V was clipped by 6 bases and J by 14 bases; unmatched bases: 10. Details on this clonotype: Its cognate antigen is unknown.

General study points: In older individuals, TCR beta diversity per million T cells was lower, falling roughly linearly with age.

The authors ran a second PCR of roughly 6 to 11 cycles using a sample-barcoded 5' primer and a J-beta primer mix. TCRdb reanalysed the 5' RACE reads using MiXCR and keeps one entry per CDR3 protein. The sample records about 1,000,000 distinct CDR3 sequences, 40% to 50% being singletons. Sequencing input: blood. This TCR came from a woman aged 60-75 years in good health. V usage is TRBV12-3 or TRBV12-4 and J usage is TRBJ2-3, with TRBD2 identical over 14 bases. The CDR3 DNA sequence: TGTGCCAGCAGCGCCGGGACTAGCGGGAGACGGGGGTATTTT. Its protein is CASSAGTSGRRGYF.